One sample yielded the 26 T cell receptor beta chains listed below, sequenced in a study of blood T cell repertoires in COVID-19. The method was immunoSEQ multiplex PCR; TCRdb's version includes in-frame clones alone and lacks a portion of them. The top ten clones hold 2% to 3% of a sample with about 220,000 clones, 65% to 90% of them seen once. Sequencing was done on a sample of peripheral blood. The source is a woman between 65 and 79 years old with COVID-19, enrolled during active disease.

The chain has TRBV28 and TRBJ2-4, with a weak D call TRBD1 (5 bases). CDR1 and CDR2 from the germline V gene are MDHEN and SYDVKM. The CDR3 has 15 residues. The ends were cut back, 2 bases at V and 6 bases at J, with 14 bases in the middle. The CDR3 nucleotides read TGTGCCAGCAGTTTACAGGGAAGACCCTTAAACATTCAGTACTTC. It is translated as CASSLQGRPLNIQYF.

This chain's CDR3 is CASSQTGGTNEKLFF. DNA of the CDR3: TGCGCCAGCAGCCAAACAGGGGGCACTAATGAAAAACTGTTTTTT. The chain recombines TRBV4-1 with TRBJ1-4; TRBD1 aligns across 9 bases. The CDR3 has 15 residues. The V gene's germline CDR1 is MGHRA and CDR2 YSYEKL. Unmatched junction bases numbered 0, after V lost 2 bases and J lost 2 bases.

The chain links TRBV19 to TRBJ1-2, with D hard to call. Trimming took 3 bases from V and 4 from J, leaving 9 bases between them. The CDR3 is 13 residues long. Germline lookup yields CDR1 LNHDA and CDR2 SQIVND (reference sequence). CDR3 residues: CASSIIASYGYTF. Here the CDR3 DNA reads TGTGCCAGTAGTATTATCGCTAGCTATGGCTACACCTTC. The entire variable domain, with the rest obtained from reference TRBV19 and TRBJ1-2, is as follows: DGGITQSPKYLFRKEGQNVTLSCEQNLNHDAMYWYRQDPGQGLRLIYYSQIVNDFQKGDIAEGYSVSREKKESFPLTVTSAQKNPTAFYLCASSIIASYGYTFGSGTRLTVV.

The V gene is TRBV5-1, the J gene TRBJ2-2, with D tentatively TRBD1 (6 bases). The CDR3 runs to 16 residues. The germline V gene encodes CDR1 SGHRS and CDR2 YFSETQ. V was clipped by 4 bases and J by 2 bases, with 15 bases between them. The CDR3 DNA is TGCGCCAGCAGCGAGGGACACCAGTACAACACCGGGGAGCTGTTTTTT. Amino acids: CASSEGHQYNTGELFF.

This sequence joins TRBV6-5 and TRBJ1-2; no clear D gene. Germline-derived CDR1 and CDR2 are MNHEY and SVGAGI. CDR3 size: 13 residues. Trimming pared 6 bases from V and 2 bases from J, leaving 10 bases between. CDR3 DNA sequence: TGTGCCAGCAGAGGACGGGAGAACTATGGCTACACCTTC. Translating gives CASRGRENYGYTF.

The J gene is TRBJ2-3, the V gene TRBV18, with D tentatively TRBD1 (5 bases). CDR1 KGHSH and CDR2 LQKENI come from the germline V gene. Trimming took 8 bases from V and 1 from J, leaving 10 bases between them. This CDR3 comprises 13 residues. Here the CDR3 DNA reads TGTGCCAGCGATCCGACAGGCACAGATACGCAGTATTTT. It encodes CASDPTGTDTQYF.

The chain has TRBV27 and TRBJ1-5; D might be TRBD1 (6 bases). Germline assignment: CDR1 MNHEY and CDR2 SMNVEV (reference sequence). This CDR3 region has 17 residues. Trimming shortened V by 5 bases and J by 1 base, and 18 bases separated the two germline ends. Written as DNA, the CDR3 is TGTGCCAGCAGTCAGATACAGGGAGGGATGAGCAATCAGCCCCAGCATTTT. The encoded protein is CASSQIQGGMSNQPQHF.

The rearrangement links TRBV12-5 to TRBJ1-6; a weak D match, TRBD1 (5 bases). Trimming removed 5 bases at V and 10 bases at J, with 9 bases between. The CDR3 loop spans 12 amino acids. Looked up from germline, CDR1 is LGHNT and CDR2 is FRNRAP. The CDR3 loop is CASGQDSSPLHF. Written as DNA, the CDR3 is TGTGCTAGTGGTCAAGACAGCTCACCCCTCCACTTT.

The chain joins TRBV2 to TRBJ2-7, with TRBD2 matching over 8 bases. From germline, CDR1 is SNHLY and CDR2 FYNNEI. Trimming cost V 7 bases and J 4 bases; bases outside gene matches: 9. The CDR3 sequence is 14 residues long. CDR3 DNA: TGTGCCAGCACTCCGGGGGGGGGCGATTACGAGCAGTACTTC. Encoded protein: CASTPGGGDYEQYF.

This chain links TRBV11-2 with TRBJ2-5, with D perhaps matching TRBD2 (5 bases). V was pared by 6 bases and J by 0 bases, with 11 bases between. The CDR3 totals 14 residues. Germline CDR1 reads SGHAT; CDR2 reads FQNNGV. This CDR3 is CASSYSGYQETQYF. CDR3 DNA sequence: TGTGCCAGCAGTTACAGCGGATACCAAGAGACCCAGTACTTC.

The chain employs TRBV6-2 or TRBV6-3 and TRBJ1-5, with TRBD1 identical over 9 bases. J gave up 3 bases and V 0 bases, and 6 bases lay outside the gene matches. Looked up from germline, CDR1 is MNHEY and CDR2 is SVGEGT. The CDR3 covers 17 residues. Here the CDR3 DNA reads TGTGCCAGCAGTTACTCCCCCCGGACAGGGGACAATCAGCCCCAGCATTTT. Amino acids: CASSYSPRTGDNQPQHF.

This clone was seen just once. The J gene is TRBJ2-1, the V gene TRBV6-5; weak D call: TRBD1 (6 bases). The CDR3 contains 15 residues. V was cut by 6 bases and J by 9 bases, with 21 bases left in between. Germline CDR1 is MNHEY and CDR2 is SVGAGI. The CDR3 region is CASRPSKGGGLEQFF. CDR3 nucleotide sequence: TGTGCCAGCAGGCCGTCGAAAGGGGGTGGCCTTGAGCAGTTCTTC.

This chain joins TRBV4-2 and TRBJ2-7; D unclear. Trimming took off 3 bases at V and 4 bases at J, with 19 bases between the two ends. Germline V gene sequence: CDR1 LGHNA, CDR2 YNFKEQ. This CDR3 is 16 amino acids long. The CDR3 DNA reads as TGTGCCAGCAGCCAGCGCGCCCACCATGAGGCTTACGAGCAGTACTTC. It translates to CASSQRAHHEAYEQYF.

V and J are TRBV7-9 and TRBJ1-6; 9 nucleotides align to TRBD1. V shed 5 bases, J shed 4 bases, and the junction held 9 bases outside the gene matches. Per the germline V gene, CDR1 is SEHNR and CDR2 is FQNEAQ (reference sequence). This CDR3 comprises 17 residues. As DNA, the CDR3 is TGTGCCAGCAGCCCGGGGGACAGGGTCGGTTATAATTCACCCCTCCACTTT. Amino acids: CASSPGDRVGYNSPLHF.

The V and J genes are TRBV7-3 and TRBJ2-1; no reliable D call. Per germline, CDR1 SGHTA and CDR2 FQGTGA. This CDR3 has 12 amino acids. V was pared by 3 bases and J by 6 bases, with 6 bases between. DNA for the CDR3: TGTGCCAGCAGCTTTAGCAGCAATGAGCAGTTCTTC. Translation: CASSFSSNEQFF.

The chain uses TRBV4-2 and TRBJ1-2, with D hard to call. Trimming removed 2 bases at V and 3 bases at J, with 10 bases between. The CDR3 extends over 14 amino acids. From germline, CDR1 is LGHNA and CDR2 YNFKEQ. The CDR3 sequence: CASSQQDGDYGYTF. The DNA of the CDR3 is TGTGCCAGCAGCCAACAGGACGGGGACTATGGCTACACCTTC.

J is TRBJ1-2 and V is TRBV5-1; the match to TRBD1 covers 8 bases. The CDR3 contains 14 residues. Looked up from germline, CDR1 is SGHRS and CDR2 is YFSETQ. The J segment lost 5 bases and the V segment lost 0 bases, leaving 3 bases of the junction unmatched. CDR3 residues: CASSLDRGVYGYTF. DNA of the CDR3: TGCGCCAGCAGCTTGGACAGGGGGGTTTATGGCTACACCTTC. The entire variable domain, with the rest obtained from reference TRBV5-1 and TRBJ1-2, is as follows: KAGVTQTPRYLIKTRGQQVTLSCSPISGHRSVSWYQQTPGQGLQFLFEYFSETQRNKGNFPGRFSGRQFSNSRSEMNVSTLELGDSALYLCASSLDRGVYGYTFGSGTRLTVV.

CDR3 protein: CASSWGLFAVPDTQYF. As DNA, the CDR3 is TGTGCCAGCAGTTGGGGGCTATTTGCAGTACCTGATACGCAGTATTTT. This chain joins TRBV6-2 or TRBV6-3 and TRBJ2-3; tentative D call: TRBD1 (6 bases). CDR1 is MNHEY, CDR2 SVGEGT, per germline. The CDR3 length is 16 residues. With 4 bases removed from V and 6 bases from J, the gap between germline ends came to 20 bases.

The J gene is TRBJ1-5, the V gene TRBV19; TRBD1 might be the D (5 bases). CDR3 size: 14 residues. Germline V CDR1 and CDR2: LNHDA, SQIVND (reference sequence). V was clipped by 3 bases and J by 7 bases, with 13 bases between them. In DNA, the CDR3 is TGTGCCAGTAGTATCTGGGGGGTGGACCAGCCCCAGCATTTT. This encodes CASSIWGVDQPQHF.

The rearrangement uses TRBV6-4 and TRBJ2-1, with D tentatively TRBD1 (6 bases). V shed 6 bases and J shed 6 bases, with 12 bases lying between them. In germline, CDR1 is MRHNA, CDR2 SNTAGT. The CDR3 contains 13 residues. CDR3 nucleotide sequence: TGTGCCAGCAGACGGGACACGGCCAATGAGCAGTTCTTC. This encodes CASRRDTANEQFF.

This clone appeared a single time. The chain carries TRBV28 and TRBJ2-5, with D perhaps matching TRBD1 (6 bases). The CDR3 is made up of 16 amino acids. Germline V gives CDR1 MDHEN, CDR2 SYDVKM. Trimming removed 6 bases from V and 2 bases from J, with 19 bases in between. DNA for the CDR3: TGTGCCAGCAGCTTCACAGGGTTGGCAGTACAAGAGACCCAGTACTTC. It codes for CASSFTGLAVQETQYF.

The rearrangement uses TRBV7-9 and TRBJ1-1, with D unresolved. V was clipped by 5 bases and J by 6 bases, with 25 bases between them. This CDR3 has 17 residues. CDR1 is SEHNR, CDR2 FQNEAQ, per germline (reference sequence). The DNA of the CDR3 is TGTGCCAGCAGCGTGGCCCCCGGGCGTGGGTTGAGGGCTGAAGCTTTCTTT. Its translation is CASSVAPGRGLRAEAFF.

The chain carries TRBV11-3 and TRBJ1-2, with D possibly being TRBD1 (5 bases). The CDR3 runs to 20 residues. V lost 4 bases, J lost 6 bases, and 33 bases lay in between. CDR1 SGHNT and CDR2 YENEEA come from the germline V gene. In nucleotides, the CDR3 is TGTGCCAGCAGCTGGGGCCTAGGGGAAAAACCCGAGGAGGGTGAGAATGGCTACACCTTC. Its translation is CASSWGLGEKPEEGENGYTF. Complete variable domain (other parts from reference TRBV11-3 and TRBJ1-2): EAGVVQSPRYKIIEKKQPVAFWCNPISGHNTLYWYLQNLGQGPELLIRYENEEAVDDSQLPKDRFSAERLKGVDSTLKIQPAELGDSAVYLCASSWGLGEKPEEGENGYTFGSGTRLTVV.

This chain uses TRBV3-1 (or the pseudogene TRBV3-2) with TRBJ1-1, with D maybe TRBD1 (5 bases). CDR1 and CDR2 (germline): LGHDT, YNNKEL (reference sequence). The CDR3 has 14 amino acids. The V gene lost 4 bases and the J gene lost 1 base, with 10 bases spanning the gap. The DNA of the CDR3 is TGTGCCAGCAGCCGGGACGGGAGGAACACTGAAGCTTTCTTT. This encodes CASSRDGRNTEAFF.

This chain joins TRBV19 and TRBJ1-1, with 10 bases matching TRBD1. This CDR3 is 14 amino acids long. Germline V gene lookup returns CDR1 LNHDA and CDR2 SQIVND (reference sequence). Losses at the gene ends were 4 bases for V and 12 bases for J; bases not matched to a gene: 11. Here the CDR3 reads CASSKDWDRGRSFF. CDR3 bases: TGTGCCAGTAGTAAAGACTGGGACAGGGGACGGTCTTTCTTT.

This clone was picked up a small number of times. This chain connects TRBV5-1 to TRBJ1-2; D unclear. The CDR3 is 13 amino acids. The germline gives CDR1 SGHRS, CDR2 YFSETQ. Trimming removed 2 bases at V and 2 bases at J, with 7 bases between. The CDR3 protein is CASSLTENYGYTF. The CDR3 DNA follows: TGCGCCAGCAGCTTAACAGAAAACTATGGCTACACCTTC.